Listed here are 30 T cell receptor beta chains from one sample, sequenced in a study of cytomegalovirus exposure and HLA in healthy donors. A multiplex PCR was run with 60 Vbeta primers and 13 Jbeta primers. Profiled with immunoSEQ multiplex PCR; TCRdb holds only in-frame clones, not every one. The sample includes some 57,000 clones, approximately 88% of them seen just once. The sequencing sample was made of PBMCs. All receptors come from a man aged 25-45 years in good health and CMV-seropositive.

The rearrangement uses TRBV7-6 and TRBJ2-7; 7 bases line up with TRBD1. Germline V lookup: CDR1 SGHVS, CDR2 FNYEAQ. CDR3 length: 14 amino acids. Unmatched junction bases numbered 10, after V lost 5 bases and J lost 6 bases. CDR3 protein: CASSPRRQGSEQYF. CDR3 DNA sequence: TGTGCCAGCAGCCCCCGCCGACAGGGAAGCGAGCAGTACTTC. The full variable domain, with the rest looked up from reference TRBV7-6 and TRBJ2-7, is GAGVSQSPRYKVTKRGQDVALRCDPISGHVSLYWYRQALGQGPEFLTYFNYEAQQDKSGLPNDRFSAERPEGSISTLTIQRTEQRDSAMYRCASSPRRQGSEQYFGPGTRLTVT.

The chain recombines TRBV27 with TRBJ2-5; 13 bases are shared with TRBD2. The CDR3 extends over 17 amino acids. Germline CDR1 is MNHEY and CDR2 is SMNVEV (reference sequence). The junction had 10 bases not matched to a gene; V was cut back by 4 bases and J by 5 bases. CDR3 protein: CASSSRTSGRRSETQYF. The CDR3, as DNA: TGTGCCAGCAGTTCGCGGACTAGCGGGAGAAGAAGCGAGACCCAGTACTTC.

The chain carries TRBV6-6 and TRBJ2-5; 10 nucleotides match TRBD1. Germline trimming cut 6 bases from V and 5 bases from J; bases unmatched to any gene: 3. Germline loops: CDR1 MNHNY, CDR2 SVGAGI (reference sequence). This CDR3 contains 13 residues. The CDR3 spells CASSLDRGETQYF. In DNA form, the CDR3 reads TGTGCCAGCAGCCTGGACAGGGGGGAGACCCAGTACTTC.

This rearrangement joins TRBV7-9 to TRBJ2-7, with 8 bases fitting TRBD1. The length of the CDR3 is 14 residues. CDR1 and CDR2 from the germline V gene are SEHNR and FQNEAQ (reference sequence). Trimming took 5 bases from V and 2 from J; bases not matched to a gene: 5. CDR3 coding DNA: TGTGCCAGCAGCCCGATGGACAGGGCCTACGAGCAGTACTTC. This encodes CASSPMDRAYEQYF.

V usage is TRBV28 and J usage is TRBJ1-1; 9 bases are a match to TRBD1. V was clipped by 6 bases and J by 1 base; unmatched bases: 9. Germline lookup yields CDR1 MDHEN and CDR2 SYDVKM. This CDR3 has 16 residues. CDR3 in DNA: TGTGCCAGCAGCCCACTATACAGGGGGCAGAACACTGAAGCTTTCTTT. It translates to CASSPLYRGQNTEAFF.

This chain uses TRBV6-5 with TRBJ1-2; D is unresolved. The CDR3 has 14 residues. In germline, CDR1 is MNHEY, CDR2 SVGAGI. Deletions cut 8 bases from V and 4 bases from J, with 17 bases between. In nucleotides, the CDR3 is TGTGCCAGCCGACTAAGGACGGGGAGCTATGGCTACACCTTC. It yields the protein CASRLRTGSYGYTF.

The count of this clone is one. The CDR3 spells CASSLKMRHRDEQFF. The CDR3 nucleotides read TGTGCCAGCAGTTTAAAGATGCGGCATAGAGATGAGCAGTTCTTC. The J gene is TRBJ2-1, the V gene TRBV11-3; D not certain. This CDR3 has 15 amino acids. Deletions cut 6 bases from V and 8 bases from J, with 20 bases between. The germline gives CDR1 SGHNT, CDR2 YENEEA.

This chain uses TRBV29-1 with TRBJ2-2, with TRBD1 as a possible D gene (5 bases). The germline V gene has CDR1 SQVTM and CDR2 ANQGSEA. This CDR3 is built from 13 residues. The V end was cut by 5 bases, the J end by 3 bases, with 10 bases between. The CDR3 DNA is TGCAGCGTTAGGGGCCGATACACCGGGGAGCTGTTTTTT. Its protein is CSVRGRYTGELFF.

A few counts support this clone. The chain carries TRBV9 and TRBJ1-1, with D unresolved. The CDR3 spans 13 residues. Germline CDR1 SGDLS, CDR2 YYNGEE. V was trimmed by 0 bases and J by 0 bases, leaving 3 bases between them. Here the CDR3 reads CASSVELNTEAFF. CDR3 bases: TGTGCCAGCAGCGTAGAGCTGAACACTGAAGCTTTCTTT.

The V and J genes are TRBV6-5 and TRBJ1-1, with D tentatively TRBD1 (6 bases). The V gene's germline CDR1 is MNHEY and CDR2 SVGAGI. Trimming left V 3 bases short and J 3 bases short, with 11 bases between. The CDR3 is 14 residues long. The CDR3 is CASSYDRIHTEAFF. In DNA, the CDR3 is TGTGCCAGCAGTTATGACAGGATTCACACTGAAGCTTTCTTT.

The chain recombines TRBV30 with TRBJ2-3; D remains unclear. The V end was cut by 0 bases, the J end by 5 bases, with 9 bases between. The CDR3 covers 13 residues. CDR1 is GTSNPN, CDR2 SVGIG, per germline (reference sequence). DNA for the CDR3: TGTGCCTGGAGTGTTGAAGGCGGAGATACGCAGTATTTT. Its translation is CAWSVEGGDTQYF.

The genes are TRBV30 and TRBJ1-4, with 10 bases identical to TRBD1. V lost 4 bases and J lost 0; bases outside the gene matches: 11. Germline CDR1 reads GTSNPN; CDR2 reads SVGIG (reference sequence). The CDR3 length is 18 residues. The CDR3 sequence is CAWTEGQGRFATNEKLFF. In DNA, the CDR3 is TGTGCCTGGACCGAGGGACAGGGGAGATTTGCAACTAATGAAAAACTGTTTTTT.

With respect to this clone: Different DNA sequences within this sample yield the same CDR3. The CDR3 nucleotides are TGTGCCAGCAGCGTAGGACTAGCCAACAATGAGCAGTTCTTC. Translating gives CASSVGLANNEQFF. The chain has TRBV9 and TRBJ2-1; 7 bases line up with TRBD2. V was pared by 0 bases and J by 5 bases, with 2 bases of the junction left unmatched. CDR3 length: 14 amino acids. Germline CDR1 is SGDLS and CDR2 is YYNGEE.

The chain combines TRBV30 with TRBJ1-2; 10 bases line up with TRBD1. V dropped 5 bases and J dropped 8; count of bases not matched to a gene: 14. The CDR3 has 15 amino acids. The germline gives CDR1 GTSNPN, CDR2 SVGIG (reference sequence). This CDR3 reads CAWDGGDRGIGGYTF. DNA of the CDR3: TGTGCCTGGGACGGCGGGGACAGGGGAATAGGGGGCTACACCTTC.

Only one count was recorded for this clone. The V gene is TRBV7-2, the J gene TRBJ2-3, with D maybe TRBD2 (5 bases). CDR1 and CDR2 (germline): SGHTA, FQGNSA. The CDR3 length is 15 residues. The ends were cut back, 3 bases at V and 7 bases at J, with 17 bases in the middle. The CDR3 here is CASSFGVVSGHTQYF. The CDR3 coding sequence is TGTGCCAGCAGCTTTGGGGTGGTCAGCGGCCATACGCAGTATTTT.

CDR3 amino acids: CASSYSNLPDEQFF. CDR3 nucleotide sequence: TGTGCCAGCAGTTACTCGAACCTACCCGATGAGCAGTTCTTC. The J gene is TRBJ2-1, the V gene TRBV6-5; D is uncertain. This CDR3 contains 14 residues. V was trimmed by 0 bases and J by 8 bases, leaving 11 bases between them. In germline, CDR1 is MNHEY, CDR2 SVGAGI.

The chain links TRBV9 to TRBJ2-3, with 9 bases identical to TRBD2. Losses at the gene ends were 6 bases for V and 0 bases for J; bases not matched to a gene: 5. Germline CDR1 and CDR2: SGDLS and YYNGEE. The CDR3 runs to 15 residues. CDR3: CASTGTSPSTDTQYF. The DNA of the CDR3 is TGTGCCAGCACCGGGACTAGCCCTAGCACAGATACGCAGTATTTT. The variable domain in full, with the rest retrieved from reference TRBV9 and TRBJ2-3, is DSGVTQTPKHLITATGQRVTLRCSPRSGDLSVYWYQQSLDQGLQFLIQYYNGEERAKGNILERFSAQQFPDLHSELNLSSLELGDSALYFCASTGTSPSTDTQYFGPGTRLTVL.

The gene calls are TRBV25-1 and TRBJ2-5, with TRBD1 identical over 11 bases. Germline V gene sequence: CDR1 MGHDK, CDR2 SYGVNS. V was pared by 6 bases and J by 5 bases, with 5 bases of the junction left unmatched. The CDR3 runs 14 residues. The CDR3 region has the DNA TGTGCCAGCAGGGACAGGGGGCTTTCGGAGACCCAGTACTTC. Translation: CASRDRGLSETQYF.

This chain joins TRBV6-1 and TRBJ1-4; D is undetermined. The CDR3 loop spans 15 amino acids. V was clipped by 1 base and J by 7 bases, with 13 bases between them. CDR1 and CDR2 (germline): MNHNS, SASEGT. The CDR3 is CASSEGGGRGEKLFF. The DNA of the CDR3 is TGTGCCAGCAGTGAAGGAGGAGGGCGGGGTGAAAAACTGTTTTTT.

The rearrangement links TRBV11-1 to TRBJ2-5, with 8 bases that match TRBD2. The V gene's germline CDR1 is SGHAT and CDR2 FQDESV (reference sequence). V was clipped by 1 base and J by 4 bases; unmatched bases: 5. This CDR3 spans 15 amino acids. CDR3 DNA: TGTGCCAGCAGCTTAGTCGTGGCGGGAGGAGAGACCCAGTACTTC. Translating gives CASSLVVAGGETQYF.

The V gene is TRBV11-1, the J gene TRBJ2-7; 7 bases fit TRBD2. CDR3 size: 12 residues. The V segment lost 6 bases and the J segment 7 bases; nucleotides outside the gene matches: 6. The germline V gene has CDR1 SGHAT and CDR2 FQDESV (reference sequence). CDR3 DNA sequence: TGTGCCAGCAGTATCCCGGGGGGTGAGCAGTACTTC. This gives the protein CASSIPGGEQYF.

CDR3 DNA: TGCGCCAGCAGCCAAATCTCGTCAGGTCGTTACGAGCAGTACTTC. It encodes CASSQISSGRYEQYF. The rearrangement links TRBV4-1 to TRBJ2-7; no definite D call. CDR3 length equals 15 residues. The V end lost 2 bases, the J end lost 4 bases, and 15 bases lay between the germline ends. CDR1 and CDR2 from the germline V gene are MGHRA and YSYEKL.

The chain carries TRBV11-3 and TRBJ1-1; D is unresolved. The V gene's germline CDR1 is SGHNT and CDR2 YENEEA. V lost 5 bases, J lost 8 bases, and 12 bases lay in between. The CDR3 is made up of 12 amino acids. DNA of the CDR3: TGTGCCAGCAGCCCCCGATCAACAGAAGCTTTCTTT. Encoded protein: CASSPRSTEAFF.

The chain is built from TRBV30 and TRBJ1-2; 9 bases are a match to TRBD1. The CDR3 length is 14 residues. Trimming took 7 bases from V and 8 from J; bases not matched to a gene: 14. Per germline, CDR1 GTSNPN and CDR2 SVGIG (reference sequence). Here the CDR3 reads CALPGQGASGGYTF. CDR3 coding DNA: TGTGCCTTGCCGGGACAGGGAGCGTCGGGGGGCTACACCTTC.

This chain joins TRBV12-5 and TRBJ2-1, with D possibly TRBD1 on 6 matching bases. This CDR3 contains 15 residues. V was shortened by 3 bases and J by 16 bases, with 25 bases between the two germline ends. Germline V gene sequence: CDR1 LGHNT, CDR2 FRNRAP. CDR3 residues: CASGFTPFTRDTLFF. In DNA, the CDR3 is TGTGCTAGTGGTTTTACTCCGTTTACCCGGGACACCTTATTCTTC.

The chain has TRBV27 and TRBJ2-7, with no clear D. CDR1 is MNHEY and CDR2 is SMNVEV in the germline V gene (reference sequence). The CDR3 loop spans 15 amino acids. Between the trimmed V and J ends, which lost 3 bases and 12 bases, there was a span of 24 bases. The CDR3 region has the DNA TGTGCCAGCAGTTTCCCTCATCACCTTACGAGCTTTGGGTACTTC. This sequence encodes CASSFPHHLTSFGYF.

The rearrangement uses TRBV5-6 and TRBJ1-2; D remains ambiguous. Germline loops: CDR1 SGHDT, CDR2 YYEEEE. The V end lost 0 bases, the J end lost 8 bases, and 5 bases lay between the germline ends. This CDR3 has 11 amino acids. The CDR3 nucleotides are TGTGCCAGCAGCTTGGGTCTGGGCTACACCTTC. As protein: CASSLGLGYTF. Full variable domain (rest looked up from reference TRBV5-6 and TRBJ1-2): DAGVTQSPTHLIKTRGQQVTLRCSPKSGHDTVSWYQQALGQGPQFIFQYYEEEERQRGNFPDRFSGHQFPNYSSELNVNALLLGDSALYLCASSLGLGYTFGSGTRLTVV.

This clone was recorded a few times. J is TRBJ1-5 and V is TRBV4-1; 8 nucleotides agree with TRBD1. Trimming cost V 3 bases and J 2 bases; bases outside gene matches: 6. The CDR3 runs to 16 residues. Germline CDR1 MGHRA, CDR2 YSYEKL. This CDR3 reads CASSQAGTGGNQPQHF. CDR3 nucleotides: TGCGCCAGCAGCCAGGCCGGGACAGGAGGCAATCAGCCCCAGCATTTT.

The CDR3 coding sequence is TGTGCCAGCACCCCCCGACACTTGTATAATGAAAAACTGTTTTTT. Translation: CASTPRHLYNEKLFF. V is TRBV28 and J is TRBJ1-4; D uncertain. Germline V CDR1 and CDR2: MDHEN, SYDVKM. The V end lost 7 bases, the J end lost 4 bases, and 16 bases lay between the germline ends. There are 15 residues in the CDR3.

This chain joins TRBV5-1 and TRBJ2-2; D is uncertain. CDR1 SGHRS and CDR2 YFSETQ come from the germline V gene. The V end was cut by 4 bases, the J end by 3 bases, with 10 bases between. This CDR3 region has 14 residues. The CDR3 coding sequence is TGCGCCAGCAGCCTATCGTCCGACACCGGGGAGCTGTTTTTT. Its protein is CASSLSSDTGELFF.